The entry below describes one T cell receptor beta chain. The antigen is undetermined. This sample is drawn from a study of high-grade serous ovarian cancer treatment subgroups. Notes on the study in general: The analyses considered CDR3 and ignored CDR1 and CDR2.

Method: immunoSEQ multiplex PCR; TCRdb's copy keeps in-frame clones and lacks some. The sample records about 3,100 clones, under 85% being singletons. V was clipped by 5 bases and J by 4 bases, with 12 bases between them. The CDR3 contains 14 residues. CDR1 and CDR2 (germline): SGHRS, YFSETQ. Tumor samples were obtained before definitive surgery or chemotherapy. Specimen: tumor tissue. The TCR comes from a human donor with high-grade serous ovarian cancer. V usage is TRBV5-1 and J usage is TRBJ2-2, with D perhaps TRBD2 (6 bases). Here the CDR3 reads CASRLVEGTGELFF. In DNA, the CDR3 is TGCGCCAGCAGACTAGTGGAGGGCACCGGGGAGCTGTTTTTT.